This TCR beta chain was captured in a study of cytomegalovirus exposure and HLA in healthy donors. As for this clone: The antigen is unknown.

There are 12 residues in the CDR3. The V and J ends lost 5 bases and 13 bases respectively, with 15 bases between them. The V gene's germline CDR1 is SEHNR and CDR2 FQNEAQ (reference sequence). General study findings and limits: Within an earlier analysis, most TCR beta V segments proved productive either about 90% or about 30% of the time. According to the study, roughly 160 TCR beta chains were cytomegalovirus-associated. Looking again later, the authors saw that most CMV-associated TCR beta chains seemed HLA-restricted. Sequencing had likely introduced a cluster of highly shared sequence variants as an artifact.

The PCR was carried out with 60 Vbeta primers and 13 Jbeta primers. Here immunoSEQ multiplex PCR was the method, and the copy in TCRdb shows in-frame clones only, minus some. Here the sample spans roughly 97,000 clones, roughly 79% being singletons. Sequenced material: PBMCs. The chain is built from TRBV7-9 and TRBJ2-1; D might be TRBD1 (6 bases). The TCR was taken from a man in his 60s in good health and CMV-seropositive. CDR3 amino acids: CASSPQGWLQFF. The CDR3 DNA sequence: TGTGCCAGCAGCCCCCAGGGGTGGTTACAGTTCTTC.